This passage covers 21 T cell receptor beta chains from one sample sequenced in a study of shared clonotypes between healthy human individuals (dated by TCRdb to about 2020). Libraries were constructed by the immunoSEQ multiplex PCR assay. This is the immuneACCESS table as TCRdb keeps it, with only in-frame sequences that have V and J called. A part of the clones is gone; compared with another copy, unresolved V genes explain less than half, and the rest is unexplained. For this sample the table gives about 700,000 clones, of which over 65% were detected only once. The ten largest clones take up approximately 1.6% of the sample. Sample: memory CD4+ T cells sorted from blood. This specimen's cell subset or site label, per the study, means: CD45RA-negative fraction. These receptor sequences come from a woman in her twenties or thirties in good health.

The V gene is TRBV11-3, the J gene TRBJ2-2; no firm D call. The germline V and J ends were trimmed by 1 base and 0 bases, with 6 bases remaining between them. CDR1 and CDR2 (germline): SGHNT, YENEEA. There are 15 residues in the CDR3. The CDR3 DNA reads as TGTGCCAGCAGCTTAGGTGGCACGAACACCGGGGAGCTGTTTTTT. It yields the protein CASSLGGTNTGELFF. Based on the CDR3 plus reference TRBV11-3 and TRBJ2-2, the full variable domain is EAGVVQSPRYKIIEKKQPVAFWCNPISGHNTLYWYLQNLGQGPELLIRYENEEAVDDSQLPKDRFSAERLKGVDSTLKIQPAELGDSAVYLCASSLGGTNTGELFFGEGSRLTVL.

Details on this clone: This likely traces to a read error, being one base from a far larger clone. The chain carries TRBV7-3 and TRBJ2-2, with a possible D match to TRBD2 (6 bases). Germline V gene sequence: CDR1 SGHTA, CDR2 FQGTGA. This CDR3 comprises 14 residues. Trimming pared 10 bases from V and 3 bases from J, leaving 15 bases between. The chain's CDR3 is CANSSGSHTGELFF. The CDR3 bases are TGTGCCAACAGTTCCGGGAGCCACACCGGGGAGCTGTTTTTT.

The CDR3 here is CASSPTFAGLYHEQFF. In nucleotides, the CDR3 is TGTGCCAGTAGTCCGACCTTTGCGGGATTATATCATGAGCAGTTCTTC. The chain is built from TRBV19 and TRBJ2-1; D might be TRBD2 (6 bases). Trimming stripped 5 bases from V and 8 bases from J, with 22 bases between. This CDR3 comprises 16 residues. Germline V gene data show CDR1 as LNHDA and CDR2 as SQIVND (reference sequence).

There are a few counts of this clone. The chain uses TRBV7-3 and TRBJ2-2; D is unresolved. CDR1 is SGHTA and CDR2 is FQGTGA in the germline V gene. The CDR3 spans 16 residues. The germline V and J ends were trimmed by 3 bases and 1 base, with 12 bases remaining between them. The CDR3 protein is CASSFAALENTGELFF. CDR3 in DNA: TGTGCCAGCAGCTTTGCTGCTCTTGAGAACACCGGGGAGCTGTTTTTT. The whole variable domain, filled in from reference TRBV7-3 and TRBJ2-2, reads GAGVSQTPSNKVTEKGKYVELRCDPISGHTALYWYRQSLGQGPEFLIYFQGTGAADDSGLPNDRFFAVRPEGSVSTLKIQRTERGDSAVYLCASSFAALENTGELFFGEGSRLTVL.

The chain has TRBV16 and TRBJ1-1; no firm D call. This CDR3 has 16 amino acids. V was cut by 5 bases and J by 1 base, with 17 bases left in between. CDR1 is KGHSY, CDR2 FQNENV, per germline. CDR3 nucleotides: TGTGCCAGCAGCATTACGAGGGTTCGAGGGAACACTGAAGCTTTCTTT. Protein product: CASSITRVRGNTEAFF.

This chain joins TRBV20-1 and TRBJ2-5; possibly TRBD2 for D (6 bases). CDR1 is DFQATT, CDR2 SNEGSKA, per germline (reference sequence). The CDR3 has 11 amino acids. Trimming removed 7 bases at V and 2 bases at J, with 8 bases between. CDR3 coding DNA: TGCAGTGGGCGGGATCAAGAGACCCAGTACTTC. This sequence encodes CSGRDQETQYF.

CDR3 amino acids: CASSPDNIYGYTF. CDR3 in DNA: TGTGCCAGCAGCCCCGACAACATCTATGGCTACACCTTC. The gene calls are TRBV7-8 and TRBJ1-2; D is unclear. Per the germline V gene, CDR1 is SGHVS and CDR2 is FQNEAQ. The CDR3 totals 13 residues. V was trimmed by 5 bases and J by 4 bases, leaving 11 bases between them.

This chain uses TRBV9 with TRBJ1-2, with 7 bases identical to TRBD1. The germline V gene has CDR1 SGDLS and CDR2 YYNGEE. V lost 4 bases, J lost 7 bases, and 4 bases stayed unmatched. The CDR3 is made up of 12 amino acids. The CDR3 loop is CASSQTGVGYTF. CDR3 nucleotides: TGTGCCAGCAGCCAAACAGGGGTTGGCTACACCTTC.

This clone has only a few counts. Here the CDR3 reads CASSSGSSRGFSYEQYF. In DNA, the CDR3 is TGCGCCAGCAGCTCCGGGTCGTCAAGGGGTTTCTCCTACGAGCAGTACTTC. The V and J genes are TRBV5-1 and TRBJ2-7, with a weak D call TRBD1 (5 bases). V dropped 3 bases and J dropped 0 bases, with 19 bases sitting between them. The CDR3 loop spans 17 amino acids. Germline V gives CDR1 SGHRS, CDR2 YFSETQ.

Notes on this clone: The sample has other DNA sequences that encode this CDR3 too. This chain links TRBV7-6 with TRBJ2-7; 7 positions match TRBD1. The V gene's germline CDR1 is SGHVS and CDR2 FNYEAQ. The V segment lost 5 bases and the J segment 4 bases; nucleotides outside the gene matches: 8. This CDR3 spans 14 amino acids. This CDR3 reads CASSKSGTAYEQYF. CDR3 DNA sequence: TGTGCCAGCAGCAAATCCGGGACAGCTTACGAGCAGTACTTC.

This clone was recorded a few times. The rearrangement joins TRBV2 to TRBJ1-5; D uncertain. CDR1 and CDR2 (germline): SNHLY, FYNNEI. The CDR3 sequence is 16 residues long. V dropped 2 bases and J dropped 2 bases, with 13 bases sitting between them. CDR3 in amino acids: CASSEIIPFGNQPQHF. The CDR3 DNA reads TGTGCCAGCAGTGAAATTATCCCTTTCGGCAATCAGCCCCAGCATTTT.

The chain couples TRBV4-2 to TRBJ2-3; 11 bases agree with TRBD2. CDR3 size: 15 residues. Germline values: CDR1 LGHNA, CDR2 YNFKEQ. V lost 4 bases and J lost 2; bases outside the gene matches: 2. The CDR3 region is CASSLGLADTDTQYF. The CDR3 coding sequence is TGTGCCAGCAGCCTGGGACTAGCGGACACAGATACGCAGTATTTT.

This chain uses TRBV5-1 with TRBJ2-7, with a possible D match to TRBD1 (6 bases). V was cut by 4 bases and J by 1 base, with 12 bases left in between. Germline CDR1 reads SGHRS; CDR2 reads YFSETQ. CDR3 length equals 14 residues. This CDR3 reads CASSLHRESYEQYF. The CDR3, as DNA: TGCGCCAGCAGCCTCCACAGGGAGTCCTACGAGCAGTACTTC.

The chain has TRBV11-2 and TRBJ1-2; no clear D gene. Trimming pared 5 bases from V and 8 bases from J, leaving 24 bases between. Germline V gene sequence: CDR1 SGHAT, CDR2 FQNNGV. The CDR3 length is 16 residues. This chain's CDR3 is CASSPQAGSRAGGYTF. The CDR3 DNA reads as TGTGCCAGCAGCCCTCAGGCCGGCAGCCGCGCTGGAGGCTACACCTTC.

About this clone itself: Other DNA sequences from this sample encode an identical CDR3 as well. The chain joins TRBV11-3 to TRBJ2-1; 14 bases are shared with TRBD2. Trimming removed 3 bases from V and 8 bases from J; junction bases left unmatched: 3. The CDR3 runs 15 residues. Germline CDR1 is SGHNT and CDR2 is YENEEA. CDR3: CASSLGLAGADEQFF. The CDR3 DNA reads TGTGCCAGCAGCTTGGGACTAGCGGGAGCCGATGAGCAGTTCTTC.

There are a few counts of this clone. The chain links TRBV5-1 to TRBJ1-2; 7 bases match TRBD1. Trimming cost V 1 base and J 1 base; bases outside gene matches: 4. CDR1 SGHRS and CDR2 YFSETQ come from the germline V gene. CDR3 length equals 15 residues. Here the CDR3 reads CASSLRTGVNYGYTF. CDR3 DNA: TGCGCCAGCAGCTTGAGGACAGGAGTTAACTATGGCTACACCTTC.

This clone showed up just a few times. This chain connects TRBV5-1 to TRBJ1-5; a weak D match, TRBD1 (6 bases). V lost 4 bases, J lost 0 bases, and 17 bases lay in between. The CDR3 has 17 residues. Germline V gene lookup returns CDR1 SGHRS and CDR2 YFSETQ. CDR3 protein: CASSPGWGAYSNQPQHF. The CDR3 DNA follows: TGCGCCAGCAGCCCCGGATGGGGGGCTTATAGCAATCAGCCCCAGCATTTT.

The CDR3 loop reads CATRPDTNTEAFF. CDR3 nucleotide sequence: TGTGCCACCAGGCCGGACACGAACACTGAAGCTTTCTTT. The chain couples TRBV10-3 to TRBJ1-1; possible D gene TRBD1, 5 bases. The CDR3 runs 13 residues. Trimming left V 10 bases short and J 1 base short, with 13 bases between. CDR1 ENHRY and CDR2 SYGVKD come from the germline V gene.

CDR3 residues: CASTSPGLAFGEQFF. For the CDR3, the DNA is TGTGCCAGTACCTCCCCCGGACTAGCCTTCGGTGAGCAGTTCTTC. The chain combines TRBV19 with TRBJ2-1; 8 nucleotides match TRBD2. CDR3 length: 15 amino acids. The J segment lost 9 bases and the V segment lost 7 bases, leaving 14 bases of the junction unmatched. Looked up from germline, CDR1 is LNHDA and CDR2 is SQIVND (reference sequence).

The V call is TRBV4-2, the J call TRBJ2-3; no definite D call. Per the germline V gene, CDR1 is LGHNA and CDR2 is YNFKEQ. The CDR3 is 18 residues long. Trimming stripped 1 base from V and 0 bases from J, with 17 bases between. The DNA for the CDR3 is TGTGCCAGCAGCCAAGTTCCGAGCGCCGCCTCTAGCACAGATACGCAGTATTTT. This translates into CASSQVPSAASSTDTQYF.

CDR3: CASGATDRGQDEQYF. The DNA for the CDR3 is TGTGCCAGCGGGGCTACGGACAGGGGGCAGGACGAGCAGTACTTC. The chain employs TRBV25-1 and TRBJ2-5; 11 bases agree with TRBD1. The last part of the DNA fits TRBJ2-7 better; the J call may be wrong. This CDR3 is 15 amino acids long. Germline V CDR1 and CDR2: MGHDK, SYGVNS.